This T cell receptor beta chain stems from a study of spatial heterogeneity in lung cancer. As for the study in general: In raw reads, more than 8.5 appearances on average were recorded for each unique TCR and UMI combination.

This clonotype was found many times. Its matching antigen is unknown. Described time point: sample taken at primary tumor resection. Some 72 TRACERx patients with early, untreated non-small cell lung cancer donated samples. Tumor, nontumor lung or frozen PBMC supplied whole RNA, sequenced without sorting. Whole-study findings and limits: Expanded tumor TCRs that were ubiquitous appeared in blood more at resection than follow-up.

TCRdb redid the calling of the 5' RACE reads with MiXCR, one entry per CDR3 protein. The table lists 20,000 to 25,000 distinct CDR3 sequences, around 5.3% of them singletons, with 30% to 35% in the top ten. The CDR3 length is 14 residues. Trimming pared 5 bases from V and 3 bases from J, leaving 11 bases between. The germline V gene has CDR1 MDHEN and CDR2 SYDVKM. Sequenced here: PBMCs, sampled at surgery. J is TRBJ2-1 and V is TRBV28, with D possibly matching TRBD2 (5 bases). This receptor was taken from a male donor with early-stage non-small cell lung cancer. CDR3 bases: TGTGCCAGCAGTCCGTCCGGGATCTACAATGAGCAGTTCTTC. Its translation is CASSPSGIYNEQFF.